The rows below give T cell receptor beta chains drawn from one sample of a study of CD8+ T cells in alopecia areata. Data came from immunoSEQ multiplex PCR; TCRdb stores just in-frame clones and leaves some out. The repertoire holds about 180,000 clones, 51% seen once, with roughly 9.1% in the top ten. The sequenced sample was CD8+ T cells sorted from blood, obtained at roughly week 52, from a patient treated with tofacitinib. All receptors come from a human donor with alopecia areata. Both conserved end residues are part of each CDR3. D genes are given only for firm matches. Clone size appears in some rows only: once, few, many, or a class for an expanded clone.

D,J,size,V,CDR3,DNA
TRBD1,TRBJ2-7,-,TRBV5-1,CASRKGTVDEQYF,TGCGCCAGCAGAAAAGGGACAGTTGACGAGCAGTACTTC
-,TRBJ1-5,-,TRBV30,CAWSLGVSQPQHF,TGTGCCTGGAGTTTAGGGGTAAGTCAGCCCCAGCATTTT
-,TRBJ1-1,-,TRBV5-1,CASSLDRPSNTEAFF,TGCGCCAGCAGCTTGGACAGGCCTTCGAACACTGAAGCTTTCTTT
-,TRBJ1-1,-,TRBV7-8,CASSLLQPPLNTEAFF,TGTGCCAGCAGCTTATTACAACCACCGTTGAACACTGAAGCTTTCTTT
-,TRBJ1-1,-,TRBV19,CASLDPRGARTEAFF,TGTGCCAGTCTCGATCCAAGGGGGGCGCGCACTGAAGCTTTCTTT
-,TRBJ2-3,few,TRBV5-1,CASSLVPEADTQYF,TGCGCCAGCAGCTTGGTCCCGGAGGCAGATACGCAGTATTTT
TRBD1,TRBJ1-1,-,TRBV5-1,CASSYLQGDTEAFF,TGCGCCAGCAGCTATTTACAGGGGGACACTGAAGCTTTCTTT
-,TRBJ1-6,-,TRBV7-9,CAIDTTRTDYNSPLHF,TGTGCCATCGATACCACGCGGACAGACTATAATTCACCCCTCCACTTT
TRBD1,TRBJ2-7,few,TRBV6-6,CASSSLDRGAYEQYF,TGTGCCAGCAGTAGCTTGGACAGGGGCGCCTACGAGCAGTACTTC
-,TRBJ1-3,few,TRBV2,CASNWRQNPGNTIYF,TGTGCCAGCAATTGGAGGCAGAATCCCGGAAACACCATATATTTT
-,TRBJ2-7,-,TRBV30,CAWSHDRSYEQYF,TGTGCCTGGAGCCACGACAGATCCTACGAGCAGTACTTC
-,TRBJ2-3,-,TRBV7-2,CASSLWLSTDTQYF,TGTGCCAGCAGCTTATGGCTGAGCACAGATACGCAGTATTTT
-,TRBJ1-1,-,TRBV7-6,CASSLGQSTEAFF,TGTGCCAGCAGCTTAGGACAGTCAACTGAAGCTTTCTTT
TRBD1,TRBJ2-5,few,TRBV10-3,CAIGDRSPETQYF,TGTGCCATCGGGGACAGGTCCCCTGAGACCCAGTACTTC
TRBD1,TRBJ1-5,-,TRBV27,CASSLRDSNQPQHF,TGTGCCAGCAGTTTAAGGGACAGTAATCAGCCCCAGCATTTT
-,TRBJ2-7,once,TRBV29-1,CSVRGGISYEQYF,TGCAGCGTTAGAGGGGGGATTTCCTACGAGCAGTACTTC
-,TRBJ2-2,-,TRBV6-5,CASTLGANTGELFF,TGTGCCAGCACGCTGGGGGCGAACACCGGGGAGCTGTTTTTT
-,TRBJ1-5,few,TRBV2,CASSGQGNQPQHF,TGTGCCAGCAGCGGGCAGGGTAATCAGCCCCAGCATTTT
TRBD1,TRBJ2-7,-,TRBV27,CASSRTGIYEQYF,TGTGCCAGCAGTAGGACAGGGATATACGAGCAGTACTTC
-,TRBJ1-6,-,TRBV11-1,CASSPRTPGVSPLHF,TGTGCCAGCAGCCCGCGGACACCAGGGGTTTCACCCCTCCACTTT
-,TRBJ1-1,once,TRBV18,CASSPSTAEAFF,TGTGCCAGCTCACCTTCGACAGCTGAAGCTTTCTTT
-,TRBJ1-2,-,TRBV30,CAWTVTPGAGYTF,TGTGCCTGGACCGTCACACCGGGGGCTGGCTACACCTTC
-,TRBJ1-2,-,TRBV9,CASNLQGFGGYTF,TGTGCCAGCAACCTACAGGGTTTTGGCGGCTACACCTTC
-,TRBJ1-1,-,TRBV27,CASSPVVVMTGNTEAFF,TGTGCCAGCAGTCCCGTAGTAGTGATGACAGGGAACACTGAAGCTTTCTTT
TRBD1,TRBJ1-2,-,TRBV27,CASSFHFSGTVDYGYTF,TGTGCCAGCAGTTTTCATTTTTCCGGGACAGTAGACTATGGCTACACCTTC
TRBD1,TRBJ2-7,-,TRBV4-2,CASSQDTGTGFYEQYF,TGTGCCAGCAGCCAAGATACCGGGACAGGGTTCTACGAGCAGTACTTC
TRBD2,TRBJ2-7,-,TRBV30,CAWSFGGVDEQYF,TGTGCCTGGAGTTTTGGGGGGGTGGATGAGCAGTACTTC
-,TRBJ1-1,-,TRBV30,CAWGYGGTEAFF,TGTGCCTGGGGGTACGGGGGAACTGAAGCTTTCTTT
-,TRBJ1-1,-,TRBV5-1,CASSLRGGTEAFF,TGCGCCAGCAGCTTGCGAGGGGGCACTGAAGCTTTCTTT
-,TRBJ2-3,-,TRBV25-1,CASSEPETDTQYF,TGCGCCAGCAGTGAACCGGAGACAGATACGCAGTATTTT
-,TRBJ2-7,few,TRBV4-1,CASSQDDRPVYEQYF,TGCGCCAGCAGCCAAGACGACAGGCCTGTCTACGAGCAGTACTTC
TRBD1,TRBJ2-7,-,TRBV5-6,CASSLGGQEQYF,TGTGCCAGCAGCTTGGGGGGACAGGAGCAGTACTTC
TRBD2,TRBJ2-2,few,TRBV7-9,CASSDGGSNTGELFF,TGTGCCAGCAGCGACGGGGGGTCGAACACCGGGGAGCTGTTTTTT
-,TRBJ1-1,-,TRBV6-6,CASRQVDSFTEAFF,TGTGCCAGCAGACAGGTGGACAGTTTCACTGAAGCTTTCTTT
TRBD1,TRBJ1-1,-,TRBV9,CASSKQQGAPAEAFF,TGTGCCAGCAGCAAACAACAGGGGGCTCCGGCTGAAGCTTTCTTT
-,TRBJ2-7,-,TRBV27,CASSLTGYEDPYEQYF,TGTGCCAGCAGTCTAACAGGGTACGAAGACCCCTACGAGCAGTACTTC
-,TRBJ2-3,-,TRBV4-1,CASSQAGYTDTQYF,TGCGCCAGCAGCCAAGCTGGATACACAGATACGCAGTATTTT
-,TRBJ2-3,-,TRBV4-3,CASSQDLASGADTQYF,TGCGCCAGCAGCCAAGATCTGGCTAGTGGGGCAGATACGCAGTATTTT
TRBD1,TRBJ2-1,-,TRBV9,CASSGQGGPYNEQFF,TGTGCCAGCAGCGGACAGGGGGGACCTTACAATGAGCAGTTCTTC
-,TRBJ1-2,few,TRBV5-1,CASSWDLGSGYTF,TGCGCCAGCAGCTGGGATTTAGGATCCGGCTACACCTTC
-,TRBJ2-7,-,TRBV6-5,CASSYSKISSYEQYF,TGTGCCAGCAGTTACTCGAAGATTAGCTCCTACGAGCAGTACTTC
-,TRBJ2-3,once,TRBV5-6,CASISTHGTDTQYF,TGTGCCAGCATCTCTACCCACGGCACAGATACGCAGTATTTT
-,TRBJ1-2,-,TRBV18,CASSPRRDTNYGYTF,TGTGCCAGCTCACCAAGGAGGGACACCAACTATGGCTACACCTTC
TRBD1,TRBJ2-4,-,TRBV15,CATGGTGLRGDIQYF,TGTGCCACCGGAGGGACAGGACTTCGAGGGGACATTCAGTACTTC
-,TRBJ1-5,-,TRBV11-2,CASSLGSNQPQHF,TGTGCCAGCAGCTTGGGTAGCAATCAGCCCCAGCATTTT
-,TRBJ1-1,once,TRBV10-3,CAISDQSLTEAFF,TGTGCCATCAGTGACCAGTCACTAACTGAAGCTTTCTTT